These T cell receptor beta chains were read from a single sample in a study of blood T cell repertoires in COVID-19. Profiling relied on immunoSEQ multiplex PCR, and the TCRdb table lists in-frame clones only, not all of them. The sample includes roughly 220,000 clones, approximately 90% of them seen just once. Specimen: peripheral blood. These receptors all come from a man aged 30 to 39 who had recovered from COVID-19. Both conserved end residues are part of each CDR3. The D gene is left open where the match is weak. The size field is filled for only some rows; it gives once, few, many or a size class.

j_gene | d_gene | abundance | v_gene | CDR3aa | CDR3nt
TRBJ2-7 | . | . | TRBV11-2 | CASSLEWSGEQYF | TGTGCCAGCAGCTTAGAATGGAGTGGCGAGCAGTACTTC
TRBJ1-5 | . | few | TRBV19 | CASRWEVHQPQHF | TGTGCCAGTAGATGGGAGGTCCATCAGCCCCAGCATTTT
TRBJ1-5 | . | . | TRBV4-2 | CASSQGSGENQPQHF | TGTGCCAGCAGCCAAGGGTCAGGGGAGAATCAGCCCCAGCATTTT
TRBJ2-7 | TRBD2 | . | TRBV6-5 | CASSYPGGGAYEQYF | TGTGCCAGCAGTTACCCAGGCGGGGGGGCCTACGAGCAGTACTTC
TRBJ2-5 | . | . | TRBV10-3 | CASMGGGETQYF | TGTGCCTCTATGGGGGGAGGTGAGACCCAGTACTTC
TRBJ1-5 | TRBD1 | . | TRBV19 | CASNPDRDQPQHF | TGTGCCAGTAATCCTGACAGGGATCAGCCCCAGCATTTT
TRBJ1-5 | TRBD1 | . | TRBV10-3 | CAISETPGQFNQPQHF | TGTGCCATCAGTGAGACTCCGGGACAGTTCAATCAGCCCCAGCATTTT
TRBJ2-7 | . | . | TRBV5-1 | CASSLVGGAYEQYF | TGCGCCAGCAGCTTGGTAGGCGGAGCCTACGAGCAGTACTTC
TRBJ2-3 | TRBD2 | . | TRBV12-5 | CASGLVPLGGLVYTQYF | TGTGCTAGTGGTTTGGTACCGTTAGGGGGACTAGTCTACACGCAGTATTTT
TRBJ2-5 | TRBD2 | . | TRBV4-2 | CASSQESGGGGETQYF | TGTGCCAGCAGCCAAGAGAGCGGGGGCGGCGGAGAGACCCAGTACTTC
TRBJ1-6 | . | . | TRBV18 | CASSSSRDTLQSPLHF | TGTGCCAGCTCAAGCTCCCGGGACACCCTTCAGTCACCCCTCCACTTT
TRBJ1-5 | . | . | TRBV6-1 | CASSARGVGRANNQPQHF | TGTGCCAGCAGTGCCCGCGGGGTTGGCAGGGCCAACAATCAGCCCCAGCATTTT
TRBJ1-2 | . | . | TRBV4-3 | CASSQGGVYGYTF | TGCGCCAGCAGCCAAGGGGGCGTCTATGGCTACACCTTC
TRBJ1-2 | . | . | TRBV27 | CASSFTANYGYTF | TGTGCCAGCAGCTTTACAGCCAACTATGGCTACACCTTC
TRBJ1-5 | . | . | TRBV23-1 | CASTQGSNQPQHF | TGCGCCAGCACGCAGGGCAGCAATCAGCCCCAGCATTTT
TRBJ1-6 | TRBD1 | . | TRBV2 | CASTFQGANSPLHF | TGTGCCAGCACTTTCCAGGGGGCAAATTCACCCCTCCACTTT
TRBJ1-2 | . | . | TRBV19 | CASRPRAGGGYGYTF | TGTGCCAGTAGACCCAGAGCCGGGGGAGGATATGGCTACACCTTC
TRBJ2-3 | TRBD2 | once | TRBV10-3 | CAISSQRGADTQYF | TGTGCCATCAGTAGCCAGCGGGGGGCAGATACGCAGTATTTT
TRBJ2-2 | . | . | TRBV29-1 | CSARGTANTGELFF | TGCAGCGCCCGCGGGACTGCAAACACCGGGGAGCTGTTTTTT
TRBJ2-5 | . | . | TRBV7-9 | CASSLVRGTETQYF | TGTGCCAGCAGCTTAGTCCGGGGAACGGAGACCCAGTACTTC
TRBJ2-5 | TRBD1 | . | TRBV19 | CASTWGTGYQETQYF | TGTGCCAGTACCTGGGGGACAGGGTACCAAGAGACCCAGTACTTC
TRBJ1-1 | . | . | TRBV11-3 | CASSFLSHTEAFF | TGTGCCAGCAGCTTTCTCAGTCACACTGAAGCTTTCTTT
TRBJ2-2 | . | . | TRBV3-1/TRBV3-2 | CASSHPREVCANTGELFF | TGTGCCAGCAGCCATCCACGCGAGGTATGCGCGAACACCGGGGAGCTGTTTTTT
TRBJ1-5 | . | . | TRBV27 | CASSLWAGQPQHF | TGTGCCAGCAGTTTGTGGGCTGGACAGCCCCAGCATTTT
TRBJ1-6 | TRBD1 | . | TRBV6-5 | CASSYSTGGGPLHF | TGTGCCAGCAGTTACTCGACAGGGGGCGGCCCCCTCCACTTT
TRBJ2-3 | TRBD2 | . | TRBV5-1 | CASSPLAGGQGDTQYF | TGCGCCAGCAGCCCGTTAGCGGGGGGGCAGGGAGATACGCAGTATTTT
TRBJ2-7 | . | . | TRBV2 | CASLYFIGGGEQYF | TGTGCCAGCCTTTACTTTATCGGGGGAGGCGAGCAGTACTTC
TRBJ2-7 | . | . | TRBV5-5 | CASSLVWGQSYEQYF | TGTGCCAGCAGCTTGGTCTGGGGGCAATCCTACGAGCAGTACTTC
TRBJ1-1 | . | . | TRBV27 | CASSLNWGPEAEAFF | TGTGCCAGCAGTTTGAACTGGGGGCCTGAGGCTGAAGCTTTCTTT
TRBJ2-1 | . | . | TRBV3-1/TRBV3-2 | CASSLQGPDEQFF | TGTGCCAGCAGCCTACAGGGCCCGGATGAGCAGTTCTTC
TRBJ1-6 | TRBD1 | . | TRBV9 | CASSVGQGSPLHF | TGTGCCAGCAGCGTAGGACAGGGTTCACCCCTCCACTTT
TRBJ2-3 | TRBD2 | . | TRBV28 | CASSLGGEVDTQYF | TGTGCCAGCAGTTTAGGGGGGGAGGTGGATACGCAGTATTTT
TRBJ1-2 | . | . | TRBV12-3/TRBV12-4 | CASSLGLMDGYTF | TGTGCCAGCAGTTTGGGGCTTATGGATGGCTACACCTTC
TRBJ1-1 | TRBD1 | . | TRBV5-4 | CASSLGTGGATEAFF | TGTGCCAGCAGCTTAGGGACAGGGGGGGCCACTGAAGCTTTCTTT
TRBJ2-1 | TRBD1 | . | TRBV4-1 | CASSHGQGLHGSYNEQFF | TGCGCCAGCAGCCACGGACAGGGGCTGCATGGCTCCTACAATGAGCAGTTCTTC
TRBJ1-2 | . | . | TRBV3-1/TRBV3-2 | CASSQGYRGSGYGYTF | TGTGCCAGCAGCCAGGGCTATAGGGGGTCGGGGTATGGCTACACCTTC
TRBJ2-7 | . | . | TRBV12-5 | CASGLPQLDSLYEQYF | TGTGCTAGTGGTTTGCCTCAACTAGATTCTTTATACGAGCAGTACTTC